Each of the 10 T cell receptor beta chains below was sequenced from the same sample in a study of blood T cell repertoires in COVID-19. TCRdb keeps only in-frame clones here, not all; method: immunoSEQ multiplex PCR. The sample yields under 110,000 clones, around 87% seen once. The sequenced sample was peripheral blood. Source of these receptors: a woman in her 30s with acute or convalescent COVID-19.

The chain employs TRBV18 and TRBJ1-1, with D perhaps TRBD1 (6 bases). The germline V gene has CDR1 KGHSH and CDR2 LQKENI. The length of the CDR3 is 16 residues. Trimming cost V 4 bases and J 3 bases, with 18 bases left between them. The CDR3 coding sequence is TGTGCCAGCTCACTGCTAGGGGGAATATTGGACACTGAAGCTTTCTTT. Its translation: CASSLLGGILDTEAFF.

The V call is TRBV19, the J call TRBJ2-2, with D perhaps TRBD1 (6 bases). This CDR3 region has 15 residues. Per the germline V gene, CDR1 is LNHDA and CDR2 is SQIVND (reference sequence). The germline V and J ends were trimmed by 6 bases and 1 base, with 12 bases remaining between them. The CDR3 is CASRTSTGNTGELFF. The CDR3 nucleotides read TGTGCCAGTAGGACCTCGACAGGGAACACCGGGGAGCTGTTTTTT.

The rearrangement joins TRBV6-5 to TRBJ1-2; D is perhaps TRBD1 (6 bases). V was clipped by 2 bases and J by 4 bases, with 11 bases between them. CDR1 MNHEY and CDR2 SVGAGI come from the germline V gene. This CDR3 has 14 amino acids. DNA of the CDR3: TGTGCCAGCAGTTACGGGGGCGGCGGCTATGGCTACACCTTC. Translation: CASSYGGGGYGYTF.

The V call is TRBV27, the J call TRBJ1-5, with 8 bases identical to TRBD1. The germline V gene has CDR1 MNHEY and CDR2 SMNVEV (reference sequence). The CDR3 runs to 12 residues. J gave up 9 bases and V 10 bases, and 8 bases lay outside the gene matches. The CDR3 reads CAIGQGERPQHF. CDR3 sequence (DNA): TGTGCCATCGGACAGGGAGAAAGGCCCCAGCATTTT.

This chain joins TRBV29-1 and TRBJ1-1; no clear D gene. This CDR3 has 11 residues. Between the trimmed V and J ends, which lost 3 bases and 4 bases, there was a span of 6 bases. The germline V gene has CDR1 SQVTM and CDR2 ANQGSEA. CDR3 nucleotides: TGCAGCGTTGACGGGGTCACTGAAGCTTTCTTT. This gives the protein CSVDGVTEAFF.

V and J are TRBV11-2 and TRBJ2-1; tentatively, D is TRBD2 (7 bases). The CDR3 contains 12 residues. Trimming stripped 8 bases from V and 9 bases from J, with 14 bases between. Germline CDR1 reads SGHAT; CDR2 reads FQNNGV. CDR3 in DNA: TGTGCCAGCCACCACCGGGGGGCTGAGCAGTTCTTC. Its translation is CASHHRGAEQFF.

The chain combines TRBV6-5 with TRBJ2-7; a possible D gene is TRBD1 (6 bases). The CDR3 runs to 12 residues. CDR1 and CDR2 (germline): MNHEY, SVGAGI. Trimming pared 7 bases from V and 5 bases from J, leaving 12 bases between. CDR3 residues: CASISTGNEQYF. CDR3 DNA: TGTGCCAGCATTTCGACAGGCAACGAGCAGTACTTC.

CDR3 coding DNA: TGTGCCTGGAGCGGGTCTCGGGGGATCGGCACTGAAGCTTTCTTT. It specifies CAWSGSRGIGTEAFF. This rearrangement joins TRBV30 to TRBJ1-1; a weak D match, TRBD1 (5 bases). From germline, CDR1 is GTSNPN and CDR2 SVGIG (reference sequence). The V and J ends lost 3 bases and 4 bases respectively, with 18 bases between them. The CDR3 consists of 15 residues.

This chain links TRBV27 with TRBJ2-7; possible D gene TRBD1, 5 bases. Between the trimmed V and J ends, which lost 2 bases and 0 bases, there was a span of 11 bases. Looked up from germline, CDR1 is MNHEY and CDR2 is SMNVEV (reference sequence). The CDR3 loop spans 15 amino acids. The CDR3 reads CASSLRGLSSYEQYF. In DNA form, the CDR3 reads TGTGCCAGCAGTTTAAGGGGCCTTAGCTCCTACGAGCAGTACTTC.

The rearrangement joins TRBV5-1 to TRBJ2-1; 9 bases match TRBD1. This CDR3 comprises 12 residues. Trimming removed 5 bases from V and 10 bases from J; junction bases left unmatched: 4. Germline V CDR1 and CDR2: SGHRS, YFSETQ. CDR3 protein: CASRDRGWEQFF. The DNA for the CDR3 is TGCGCCAGCAGGGACAGGGGATGGGAGCAGTTCTTC.